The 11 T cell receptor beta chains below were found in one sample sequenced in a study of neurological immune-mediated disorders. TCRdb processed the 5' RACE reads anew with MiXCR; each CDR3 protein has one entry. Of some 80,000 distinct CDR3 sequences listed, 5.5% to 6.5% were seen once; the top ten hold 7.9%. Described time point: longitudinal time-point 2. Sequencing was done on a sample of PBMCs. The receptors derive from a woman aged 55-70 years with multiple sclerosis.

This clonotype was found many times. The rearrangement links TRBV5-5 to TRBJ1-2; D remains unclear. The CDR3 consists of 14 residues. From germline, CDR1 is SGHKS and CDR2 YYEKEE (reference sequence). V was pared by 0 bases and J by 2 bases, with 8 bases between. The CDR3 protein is CASSLAPVNYGYTF. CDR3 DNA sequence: TGTGCCAGCAGCTTGGCCCCAGTCAACTATGGCTACACCTTC.

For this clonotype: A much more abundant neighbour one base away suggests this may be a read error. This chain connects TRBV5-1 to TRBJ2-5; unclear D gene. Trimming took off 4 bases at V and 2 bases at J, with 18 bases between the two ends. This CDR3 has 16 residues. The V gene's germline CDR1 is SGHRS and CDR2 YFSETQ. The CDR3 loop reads CASSAEPLTTQETQYF. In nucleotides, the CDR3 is TGCGCCAGCAGCGCCGAACCGCTCACGACGCAAGAGACCCAGTACTTC. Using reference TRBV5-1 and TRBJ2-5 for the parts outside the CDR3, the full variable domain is KAGVTQTPRYLIKTRGQQVTLSCSPISGHRSVSWYQQTPGQGLQFLFEYFSETQRNKGNFPGRFSGRQFSNSRSEMNVSTLELGDSALYLCASSAEPLTTQETQYFGPGTRLLVL.

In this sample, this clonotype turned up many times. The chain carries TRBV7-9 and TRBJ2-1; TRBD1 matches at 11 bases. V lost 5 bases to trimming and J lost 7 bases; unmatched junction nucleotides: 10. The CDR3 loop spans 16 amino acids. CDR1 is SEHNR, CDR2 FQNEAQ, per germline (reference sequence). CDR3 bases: TGTGCCAGCAGCCTGAATCTGGGACAGGGGGGTAATGAGCAGTTCTTC. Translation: CASSLNLGQGGNEQFF.

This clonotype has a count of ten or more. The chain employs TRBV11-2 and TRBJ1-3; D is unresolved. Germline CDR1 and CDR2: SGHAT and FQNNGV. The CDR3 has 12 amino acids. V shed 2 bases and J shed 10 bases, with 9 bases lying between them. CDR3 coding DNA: TGTGCCAGCAGCTTATTGGGCGCGACCATATATTTT. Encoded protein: CASSLLGATIYF.

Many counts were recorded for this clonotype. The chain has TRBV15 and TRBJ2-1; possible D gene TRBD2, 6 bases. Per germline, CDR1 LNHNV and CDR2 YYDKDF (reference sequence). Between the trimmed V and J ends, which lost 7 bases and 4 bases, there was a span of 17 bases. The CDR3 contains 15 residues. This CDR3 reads CATTLSAEGYNEQFF. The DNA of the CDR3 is TGTGCCACCACCCTATCGGCGGAGGGGTACAATGAGCAGTTCTTC.

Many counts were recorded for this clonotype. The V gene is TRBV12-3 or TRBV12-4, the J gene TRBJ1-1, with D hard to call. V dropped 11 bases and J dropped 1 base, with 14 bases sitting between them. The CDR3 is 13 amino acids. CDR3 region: CAARPWGNTEAFF. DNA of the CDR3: TGTGCCGCCCGCCCCTGGGGGAACACTGAAGCTTTCTTT.

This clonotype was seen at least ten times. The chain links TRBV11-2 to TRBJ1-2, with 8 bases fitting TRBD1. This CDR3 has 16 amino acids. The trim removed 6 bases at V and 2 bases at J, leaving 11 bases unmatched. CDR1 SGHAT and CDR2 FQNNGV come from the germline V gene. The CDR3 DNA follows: TGTGCCAGCAGATCAATCAGGGGACAGGTGAACTATGGCTACACCTTC. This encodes CASRSIRGQVNYGYTF.

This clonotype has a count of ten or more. DNA for the CDR3: TGTGCCAGCAGGACATCAGGGGGCACTGAAGCTTTCTTT. Translated, it gives CASRTSGGTEAFF. V usage is TRBV6-2 or TRBV6-3 and J usage is TRBJ1-1; TRBD1 agrees at 7 bases. Germline V gives CDR1 MNHEY, CDR2 SVGEGT. The CDR3 sequence is 13 residues long. Germline trimming cut 6 bases from V and 4 bases from J; bases unmatched to any gene: 5.

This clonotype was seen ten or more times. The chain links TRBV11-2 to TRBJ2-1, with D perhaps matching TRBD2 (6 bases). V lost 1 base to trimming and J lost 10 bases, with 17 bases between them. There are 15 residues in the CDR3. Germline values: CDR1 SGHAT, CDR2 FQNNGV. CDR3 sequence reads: CASSLVSGVMKEQFF. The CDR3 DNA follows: TGTGCCAGCAGCTTAGTTTCGGGGGTGATGAAGGAGCAGTTCTTC.

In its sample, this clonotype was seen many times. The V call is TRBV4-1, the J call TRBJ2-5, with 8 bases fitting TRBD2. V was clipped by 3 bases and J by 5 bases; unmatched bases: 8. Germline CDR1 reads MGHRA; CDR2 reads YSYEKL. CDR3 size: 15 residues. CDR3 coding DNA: TGCGCCAGCAGCCAGGCGGGACTAGTGTTGGAGACCCAGTACTTC. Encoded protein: CASSQAGLVLETQYF.

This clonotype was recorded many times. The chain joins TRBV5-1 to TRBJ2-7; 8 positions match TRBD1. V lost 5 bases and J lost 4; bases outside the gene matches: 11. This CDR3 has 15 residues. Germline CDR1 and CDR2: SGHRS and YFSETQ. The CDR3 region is CASRQTLTGGYEQYF. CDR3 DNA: TGCGCCAGCAGACAAACCCTTACAGGGGGTTACGAGCAGTACTTC. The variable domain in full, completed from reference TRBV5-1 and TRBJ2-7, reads KAGVTQTPRYLIKTRGQQVTLSCSPISGHRSVSWYQQTPGQGLQFLFEYFSETQRNKGNFPGRFSGRQFSNSRSEMNVSTLELGDSALYLCASRQTLTGGYEQYFGPGTRLTVT.